The sequence of this TCR beta chain was determined in a study of graft-versus-host responses after intestinal transplantation (dated by TCRdb to the early 2020s). General notes on the study: Recipients received multivisceral, liver-intestinal, or isolated intestinal transplants. Donor T cell macrochimerism was defined as a peak of at least 4% donor T cells among recipient peripheral blood mononuclear cells. The cohort enrolled fewer than 25 intestinal transplant recipients including one retransplant, and a few patients lacking pretransplant specimens were excluded. Bulk TCR-beta CDR3 sequencing was used to track graft-versus-host and host-versus-graft alloreactive T cell clones in the graft, circulation and bone marrow after intestinal transplantation. Rather than going through the commercial service, samples from three later patients were sequenced in-house on an Illumina MiSeq and processed with MiXCR. Anti-thymocyte globulin induction was given to all recipients, followed by maintenance tacrolimus and steroids for approximately three years. Alloreactive clones were identified by sequencing pre-transplant mixed lymphocyte reaction products and comparing them with unstimulated pre-transplant donor and recipient T cells.

This sample's time point label indicates: cells obtained before transplantation from donor or recipient. CD3+CD4+ and CD3+CD8+ populations were FACS-sorted from unstimulated pre-transplant donor and recipient cells taken from spleen or lymph nodes. The library was built by means of the immunoSEQ multiplex PCR assay. For most patients, genomic DNA was isolated with the Qiagen DNeasy Blood and Tissue Kit and sent frozen to Adaptive Biotechnologies for TCR sequencing. For most patients, genomic DNA was subjected to high-throughput TCR-beta CDR3 sequencing by Adaptive Biotechnologies. Per the authors' processing: Adaptive's ImmunoSEQ software was the source of the TCR sequencing data for 15 to 20 patients, while a few other patients were processed with MiXCR and VDJtools. To correct CD4 versus CD8 sorting errors, any sequence found in both subsets at a frequency ratio below 5:1 was removed. Because the origin of CDR3 nucleotide sequences shared between donor and recipient could not be assigned, those sequences were removed. To be classed as alloreactive, a clone needed at least 2-fold expansion over unstimulated cells and a minimum CFSE-low frequency of 0.002% (template counts) or 0.001% (read counts). Clones detected in sequenced pre-transplant spleen, lymph node, or MLR CFSE-low populations of the donor or recipient were defined as mappable. Cumulative frequency of alloreactive clones was calculated as a percentage of all sequences weighted by copy number. Imported from immuneACCESS, the table was reduced by TCRdb to in-frame sequences with V and J called. These copies leave out some clones; in studies compared against another copy, an unresolved V gene accounts for under half, and the cause of the remainder is not known. D and trimming come from the DNA, and the V and J calls and clone size come from that table. Present in this sample are about 71,000 clones, about 90% of which were seen just once. The top ten clonotypes cover about 1.3% of the sample.

Beyond this particular receptor, the publication reports: GvH clones were found in recipient bone marrow, and some of the GvH clones appeared earlier in ileal mucosa or blood, which is consistent with an intestinal mucosal origin. In the allografts of patients with donor T cell macrochimerism, GvH to HvG T cell clonal ratios were high. Early after transplant, peak levels of circulating GvH clones were associated with declines in HvG clones. The conclusions were limited by the relatively low number and heterogeneity of the intestinal transplant patients.

Remarks on this clone: It has no known antigen specificity. No clone much larger than this one lies a single base away; base qualities are absent.

This clonotype was sampled from a human donor who received an intestinal transplant. The specimen comprised unstimulated CD8+ T cells sorted from spleen or lymph node cells, sampled before intestinal transplant.

The CDR3 region reads CASSGGTGRDEQYF. The base sequence is TGTGCCAGCAGCGGGGGGACAGGCCGCGACGAGCAGTACTTC. The rearrangement combines TRBV5-4 with TRBJ2-7, and 8 junction bases match TRBD1. Trimming removed 4 bases from V and 5 bases from J; the gene matches leave 8 bases unexplained. Sequences SGHNT (CDR1) and YYREEE (CDR2) are obtained from the germline V gene (reference sequence). The CDR3 spans 14 residues, from the cysteine through the phenylalanine. Only the CDR3 portion is preserved as DNA: 42 bases, with reading frame beginning at the first base. When the CDR3 is completed using the reference TRBV5-4 and TRBJ2-7 genes on either side, the full variable domain is ETGVTQSPTHLIKTRGQQVTLRCSSQSGHNTVSWYQQALGQGPQFIFQYYREEENGRGNFPPRFSGLQFPNYSSELNVNALELDDSALYLCASSGGTGRDEQYFGPGTRLTVT.